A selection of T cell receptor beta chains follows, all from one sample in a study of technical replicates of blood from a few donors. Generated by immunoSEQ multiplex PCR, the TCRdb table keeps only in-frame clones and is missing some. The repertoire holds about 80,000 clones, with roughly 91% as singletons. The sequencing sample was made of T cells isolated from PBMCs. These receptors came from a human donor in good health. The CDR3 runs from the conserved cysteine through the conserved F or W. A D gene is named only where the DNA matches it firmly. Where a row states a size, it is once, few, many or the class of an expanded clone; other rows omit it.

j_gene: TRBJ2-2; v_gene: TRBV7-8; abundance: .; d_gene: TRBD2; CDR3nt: TGTGCCAGCAGCTTAGGTTGGGGAGGGCTAGGCACCGGGGAGCTGTTTTTT; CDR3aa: CASSLGWGGLGTGELFF
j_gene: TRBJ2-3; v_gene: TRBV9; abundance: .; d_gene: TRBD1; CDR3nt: TGTGCCAGCAGCGGAAACAGGGGGACTAGCACAGATACGCAGTATTTT; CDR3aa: CASSGNRGTSTDTQYF
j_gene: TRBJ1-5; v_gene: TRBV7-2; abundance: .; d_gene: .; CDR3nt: TGTGCCAGCAGCGCAACAGGGAATCAGCCCCAGCATTTT; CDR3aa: CASSATGNQPQHF
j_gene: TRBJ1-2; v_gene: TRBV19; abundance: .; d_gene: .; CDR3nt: TGTGCCAGTGTGACAGGAGGCTATGGCTACACCTTC; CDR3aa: CASVTGGYGYTF
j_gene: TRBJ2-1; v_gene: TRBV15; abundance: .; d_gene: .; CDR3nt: TGTGCCACCAGCCTTGGGGGCGCAGGGCGAACATACAATGAGCAGTTCTTC; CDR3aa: CATSLGGAGRTYNEQFF
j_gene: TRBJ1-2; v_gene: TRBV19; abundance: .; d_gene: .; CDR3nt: TGTGCCAGTAGTATAGTGCTGACTACTAACTATGGCTACACCTTC; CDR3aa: CASSIVLTTNYGYTF
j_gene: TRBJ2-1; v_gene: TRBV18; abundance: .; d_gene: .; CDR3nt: TGTGCCAGCTCGCCCAGCCAGTGGCGGGAGCAGTTCTTC; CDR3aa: CASSPSQWREQFF
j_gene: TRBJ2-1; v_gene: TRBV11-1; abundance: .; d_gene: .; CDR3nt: TGTGCCAGCAGCTTAGCTCATAACAGTGAGTTCAATGAGCAGTTCTTC; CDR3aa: CASSLAHNSEFNEQFF
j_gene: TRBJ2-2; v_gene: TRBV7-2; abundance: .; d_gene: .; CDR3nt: TGTGCCAGCAGCTTACGACACAACACCGGGGAGCTGTTTTTT; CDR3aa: CASSLRHNTGELFF
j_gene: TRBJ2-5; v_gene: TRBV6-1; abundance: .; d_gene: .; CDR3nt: TGTGCCAGCAGTGTCCTCGACTCTAGGGGAGAGACCCAGTACTTC; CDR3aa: CASSVLDSRGETQYF
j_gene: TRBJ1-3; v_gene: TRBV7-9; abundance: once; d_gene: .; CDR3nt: TGTGCCAGCAGCTTTAGACAGGATGGAAACACCATATATTTT; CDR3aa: CASSFRQDGNTIYF
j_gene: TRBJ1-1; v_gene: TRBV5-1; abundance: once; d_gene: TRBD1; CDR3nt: TGCGCCAGCAGCCCGCAGCCGGGACAGGGGAGAAACACTGAAGCTTTCTTT; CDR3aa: CASSPQPGQGRNTEAFF
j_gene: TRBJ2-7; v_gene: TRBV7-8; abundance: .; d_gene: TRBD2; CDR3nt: TGTGCCAGCAGCTTAGAAGGGACTAGGGGTCCCTACGAGCAGTACTTC; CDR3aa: CASSLEGTRGPYEQYF
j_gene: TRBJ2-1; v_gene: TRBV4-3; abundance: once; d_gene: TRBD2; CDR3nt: TGCGCCAGCAGCCAAGAAGCGGGGGGATACAATGAGCAGTTCTTC; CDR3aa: CASSQEAGGYNEQFF
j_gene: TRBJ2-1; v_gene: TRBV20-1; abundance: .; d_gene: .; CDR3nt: TGCAGTGAACTAGCTGTTCGTGAGCAGTTCTTC; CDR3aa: CSELAVREQFF
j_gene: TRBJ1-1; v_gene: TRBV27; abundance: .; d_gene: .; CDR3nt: TGTGCCAGCAGTTTCACAGGGCCCTATATGAACACTGAAGCTTTCTTT; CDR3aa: CASSFTGPYMNTEAFF
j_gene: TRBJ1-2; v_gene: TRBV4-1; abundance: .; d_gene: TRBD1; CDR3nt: TGCGCCAGCAGCCAAGGGACAGGGCCTCACTATGGCTACACCTTC; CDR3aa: CASSQGTGPHYGYTF
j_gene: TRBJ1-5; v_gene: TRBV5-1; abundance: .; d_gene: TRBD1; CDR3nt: TGCGCCAGCAGCCACCACAGGGGGCATCAGCCCCAGCATTTT; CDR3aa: CASSHHRGHQPQHF
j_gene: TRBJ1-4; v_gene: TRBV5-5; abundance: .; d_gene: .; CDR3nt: TGTGCCAGCAGCTTAGAGAATGAAAAACTGTTTTTT; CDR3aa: CASSLENEKLFF
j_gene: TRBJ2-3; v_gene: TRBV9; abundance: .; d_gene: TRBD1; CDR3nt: TGTGCCAGCAGCGTAGAACAGGGGGAAACAGATACGCAGTATTTT; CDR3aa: CASSVEQGETDTQYF
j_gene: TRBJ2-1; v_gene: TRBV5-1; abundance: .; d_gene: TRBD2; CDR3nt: TGCGCCAGCAGCTCGATACCTAGCGGGACCTCCTACAATGAGCAGTTCTTC; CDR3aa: CASSSIPSGTSYNEQFF
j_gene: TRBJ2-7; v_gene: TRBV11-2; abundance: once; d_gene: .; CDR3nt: TGTGCCAGCAGCTCAACAACGGGACTTTCCTACGAGCAGTACTTC; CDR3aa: CASSSTTGLSYEQYF
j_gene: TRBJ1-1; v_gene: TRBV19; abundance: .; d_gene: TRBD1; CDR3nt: TGTGCCAGTAGTATGCTAGGGACAGGGAACACTGAAGCTTTCTTT; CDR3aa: CASSMLGTGNTEAFF
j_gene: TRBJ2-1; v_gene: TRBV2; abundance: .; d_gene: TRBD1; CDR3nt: TGTGCCAGCAGTGGACAGGGTGTCTATGAGCAGTTCTTC; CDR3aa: CASSGQGVYEQFF
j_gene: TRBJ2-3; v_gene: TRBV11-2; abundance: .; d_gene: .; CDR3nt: TGTGCCAGCAGCTTAGCTAGTTTAACAGATACGCAGTATTTT; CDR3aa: CASSLASLTDTQYF
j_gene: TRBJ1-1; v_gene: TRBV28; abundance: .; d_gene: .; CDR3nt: TGTGCCAGCATAGGACAGCGGCACACTGAAGCTTTCTTT; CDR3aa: CASIGQRHTEAFF
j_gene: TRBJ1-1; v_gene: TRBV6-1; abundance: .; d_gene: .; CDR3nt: TGTGCCAGCAGTGAGGGGGGGGGACCCCCTGAAGCTTTCTTT; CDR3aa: CASSEGGGPPEAFF
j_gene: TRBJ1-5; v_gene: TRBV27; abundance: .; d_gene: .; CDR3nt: TGTGCCAGCAGTAGGGGGGGACGGGATCAGCCCCAGCATTTT; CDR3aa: CASSRGGRDQPQHF
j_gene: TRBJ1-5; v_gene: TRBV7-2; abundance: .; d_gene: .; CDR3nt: TGTGCCAGCAGCTTAGGGCCAGGTCGTTATAGCAATCAGCCCCAGCATTTT; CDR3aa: CASSLGPGRYSNQPQHF
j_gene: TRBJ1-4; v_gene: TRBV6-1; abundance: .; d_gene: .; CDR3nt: TGTGCCAGCAGTGAAGGGTATCTAGGGGGGGAAGGTGAAAAACTGTTTTTT; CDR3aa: CASSEGYLGGEGEKLFF
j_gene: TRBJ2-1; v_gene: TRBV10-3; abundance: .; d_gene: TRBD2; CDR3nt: TGTGCCATCAGTGAATCTAGCGGGCTCATTTACAATGAGCAGTTCTTC; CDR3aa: CAISESSGLIYNEQFF
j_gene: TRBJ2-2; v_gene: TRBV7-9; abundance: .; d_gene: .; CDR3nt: TGTGCCAGCGATGTCACGGCTGGAGCGAACACCGGGGAGCTGTTTTTT; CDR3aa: CASDVTAGANTGELFF
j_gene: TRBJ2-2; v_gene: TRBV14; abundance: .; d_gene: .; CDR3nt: TGTGCCAGCAGCCAAGGAACTTTCACCGGGGAGCTGTTTTTT; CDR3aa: CASSQGTFTGELFF
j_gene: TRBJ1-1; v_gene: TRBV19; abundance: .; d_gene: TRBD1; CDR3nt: TGTGCCAGTAGTCCGGGACAGCTTAACACTGAAGCTTTCTTT; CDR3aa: CASSPGQLNTEAFF
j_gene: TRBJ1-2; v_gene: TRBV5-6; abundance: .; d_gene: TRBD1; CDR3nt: TGTGCCAGCAGCTCACAAACCCGGGACAGGGGTAGTGGTCGCTATGGCTACACCTTC; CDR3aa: CASSSQTRDRGSGRYGYTF
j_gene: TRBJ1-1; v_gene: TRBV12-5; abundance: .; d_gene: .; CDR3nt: TGTGCTAGTGCGGATGGAGTAGGGAACACTGAAGCTTTCTTT; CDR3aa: CASADGVGNTEAFF
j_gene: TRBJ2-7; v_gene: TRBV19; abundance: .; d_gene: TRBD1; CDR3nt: TGTGCCAGTAAAGGGACAGGGGTTAGCGAGCAGTACTTC; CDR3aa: CASKGTGVSEQYF
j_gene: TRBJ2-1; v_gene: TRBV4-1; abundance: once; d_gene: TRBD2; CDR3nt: TGCGCCAGCAGCCAAGGCCCTTATAGCGGGAGGGCGGATGAGCAGTTCTTC; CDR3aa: CASSQGPYSGRADEQFF
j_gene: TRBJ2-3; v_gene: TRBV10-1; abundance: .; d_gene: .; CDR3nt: TGCGCCAGCAGTGAGTTGGCGGGTGGCACAGATACGCAGTATTTT; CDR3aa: CASSELAGGTDTQYF
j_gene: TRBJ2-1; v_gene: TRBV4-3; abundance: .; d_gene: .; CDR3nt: TGCGCCAGCAGCCAAGTGGTAGCTACGGTCCACGATGAGCAGTTCTTC; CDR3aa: CASSQVVATVHDEQFF
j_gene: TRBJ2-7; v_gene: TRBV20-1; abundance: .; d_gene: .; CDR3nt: TGCAGTGCCCCACTTGAGTACGAGCAGTACTTC; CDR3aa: CSAPLEYEQYF
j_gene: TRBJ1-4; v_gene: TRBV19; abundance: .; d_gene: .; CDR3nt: TGTGCCAGTACCCCGATCGCCGGGGAAAAACTGTTTTTT; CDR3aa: CASTPIAGEKLFF
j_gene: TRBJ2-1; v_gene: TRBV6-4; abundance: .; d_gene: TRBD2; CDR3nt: TGTGCCAGCAGTAATTTAGCGGGAGCCTACAATGAGCAGTTCTTC; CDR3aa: CASSNLAGAYNEQFF
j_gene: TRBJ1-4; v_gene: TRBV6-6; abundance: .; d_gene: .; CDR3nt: TGTGCCAGCAGTAAACTTGAAAAACTGTTTTTT; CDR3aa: CASSKLEKLFF
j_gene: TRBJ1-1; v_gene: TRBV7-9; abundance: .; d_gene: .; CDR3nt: TGTGCCAGCAGCTATAGGGGTGTTTCTACTGAAGCTTTCTTT; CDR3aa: CASSYRGVSTEAFF
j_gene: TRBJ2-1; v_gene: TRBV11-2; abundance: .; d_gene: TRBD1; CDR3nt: TGTGCCAGCAGACTCCGGGACAGGGGCAATGAGCAGTTCTTC; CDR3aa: CASRLRDRGNEQFF
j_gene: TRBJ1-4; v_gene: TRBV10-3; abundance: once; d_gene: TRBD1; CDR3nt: TGTGCCATCAGTGAGAATCCCCGGGACAGCAATGAAAAACTGTTTTTT; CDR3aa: CAISENPRDSNEKLFF
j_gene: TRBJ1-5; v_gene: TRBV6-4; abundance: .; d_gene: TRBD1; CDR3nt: TGTGCCAGCAGTGCCGGGACAGGGAAGGATCAGCCCCAGCATTTT; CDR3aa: CASSAGTGKDQPQHF
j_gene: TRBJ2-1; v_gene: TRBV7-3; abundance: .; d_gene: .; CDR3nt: TGTGCCAGCAGCTCCGGGGGGCCCAATGAGCAGTTCTTC; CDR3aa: CASSSGGPNEQFF
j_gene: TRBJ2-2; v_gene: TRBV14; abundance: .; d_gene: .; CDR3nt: TGTGCCAGCAGCCAAGCACTCTCGACAGTCCCCACCGGGGAGCTGTTTTTT; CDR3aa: CASSQALSTVPTGELFF
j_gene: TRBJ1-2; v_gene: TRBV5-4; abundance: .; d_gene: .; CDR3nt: TGTGCCAGCAGCTTGCCAGGGGCAAACTATGGCTACACCTTC; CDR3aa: CASSLPGANYGYTF
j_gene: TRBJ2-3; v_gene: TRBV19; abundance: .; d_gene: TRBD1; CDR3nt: TGTGCCAGTACAGGGGGCCCCGCAGATACGCAGTATTTT; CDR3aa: CASTGGPADTQYF
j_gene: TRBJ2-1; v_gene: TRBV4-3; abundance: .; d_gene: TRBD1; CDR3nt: TGCGCCAGCAGCCAAGATTCGACAGGGGAAAAGTTCTTC; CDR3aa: CASSQDSTGEKFF
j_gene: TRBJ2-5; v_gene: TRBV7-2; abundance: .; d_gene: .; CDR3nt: TGTGCCAGCAGCCCTCCAGGCTTACAAGAGACCCAGTACTTC; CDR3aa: CASSPPGLQETQYF
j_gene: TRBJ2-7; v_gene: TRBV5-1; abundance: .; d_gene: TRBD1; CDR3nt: TGCGCCAGCAGCTTAGATGGGACAGGGGTGGACGAGCAGTACTTC; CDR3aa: CASSLDGTGVDEQYF
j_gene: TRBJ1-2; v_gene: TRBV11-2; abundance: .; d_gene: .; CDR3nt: TGTGCCAGCAGCTTACAGGGCTATGGCTACACCTTC; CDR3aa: CASSLQGYGYTF
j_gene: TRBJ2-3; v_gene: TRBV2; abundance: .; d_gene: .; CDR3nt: TGTGCCAGCAGAGACTCCCTTAGCACAGATACGCAGTATTTT; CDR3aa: CASRDSLSTDTQYF
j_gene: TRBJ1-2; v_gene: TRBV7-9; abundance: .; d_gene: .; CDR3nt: TGTGCCAGCAGCTTAGCGACTAGACAGTATGGCTACACCTTC; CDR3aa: CASSLATRQYGYTF